This T cell receptor beta chain stems from a study of control samples from healthy donors and cancer patients (dated by TCRdb to 2020 to 2021). The CDR3 starts with the cysteine, ends with the phenylalanine, and has 13 residues. CDR3 DNA is the only sequence kept; it has 39 bases, read in frame from the first base. V lost 0 bases and J lost 5 bases; the stretch between them is 8 bases long. Per the germline V gene, SGHAT is the CDR1 and FQNNGV is the CDR2. Of note for this clone: Its target antigen remains unknown. Per-nucleotide qualities are absent, and no much larger clonotype sits a single base away.

Preparation of the library involved the immunoSEQ multiplex PCR assay. TCRdb took over this immuneACCESS table, retaining in-frame rearrangements with V and J assigned. Such tables are incomplete; in checked studies, under half of the missing clones stem from an unresolved V gene, and the remainder is unexplained. This sample is represented by roughly 130,000 clones; 90% to 95% of them were singletons. 1.7% of the sample comes from the top ten. The chain is assembled from TRBV11-2 and TRBJ2-7, with no confident D gene call. The sequenced material came from PBMCs. The TCR comes from a man aged 50-60 years with head and neck cancer. CDR3 loop: CASSLDRNDEQYF. The base sequence is TGTGCCAGCAGCTTAGATCGCAACGACGAGCAGTACTTC.